Here is one TCR beta chain with its context. Its cognate antigen is unknown. The identical CDR3 is also encoded by other nucleotide sequences in the sample. This specimen comes from a study of shared clonotypes between healthy human individuals. TCRdb's table, derived via immunoSEQ multiplex PCR, lists solely in-frame clones and lacks some. The sample has fewer than 600,000 clones; approximately 80% are singletons. General study findings and limits: Sample collection involved blood only; tissue repertoires are likely different.

CDR3 size: 13 residues. The V end was cut by 6 bases, the J end by 0 bases, with 8 bases between. CDR1 SNHLY and CDR2 FYNNEI come from the germline V gene. This chain joins TRBV2 and TRBJ1-1; D unclear. The receptor was isolated from a woman in her forties in good health. Some clones in this sample may be carry-over from other donors' samples. Sequenced sample: PBMCs. CDR3 in amino acids: CASRGQLNTEAFF. The CDR3 region has the DNA TGTGCCAGCAGAGGTCAGCTGAACACTGAAGCTTTCTTT.